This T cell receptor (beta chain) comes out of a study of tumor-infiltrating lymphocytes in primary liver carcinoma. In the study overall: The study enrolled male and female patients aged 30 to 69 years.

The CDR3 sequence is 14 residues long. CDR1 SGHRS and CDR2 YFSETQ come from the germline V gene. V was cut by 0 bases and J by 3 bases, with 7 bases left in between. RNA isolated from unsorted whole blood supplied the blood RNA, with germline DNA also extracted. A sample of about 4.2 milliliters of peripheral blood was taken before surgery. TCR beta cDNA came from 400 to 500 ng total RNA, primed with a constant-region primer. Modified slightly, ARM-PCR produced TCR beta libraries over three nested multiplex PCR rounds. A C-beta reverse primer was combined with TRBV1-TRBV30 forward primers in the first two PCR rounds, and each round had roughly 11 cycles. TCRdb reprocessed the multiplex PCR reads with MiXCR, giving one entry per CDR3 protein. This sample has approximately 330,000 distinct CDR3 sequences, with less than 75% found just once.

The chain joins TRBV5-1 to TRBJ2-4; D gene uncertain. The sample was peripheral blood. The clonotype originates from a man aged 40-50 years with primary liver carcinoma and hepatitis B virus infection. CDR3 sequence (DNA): TGCGCCAGCAGCTTGGATTCTGGCAAAAACATTCAGTACTTC. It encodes CASSLDSGKNIQYF.